Following are 14 T cell receptor beta chains from one sample sequenced in a study of T cell responses to AZD1222 COVID-19 vaccine. Libraries were prepared by immunoSEQ multiplex PCR; TCRdb keeps only in-frame clonotypes and omits some of them. The sample consists of roughly 65,000 clones, roughly 86% of them appearing once. The sequenced sample was peripheral blood, obtained on day 0 of AZD1222 vaccination. The receptors come from an adult in good health.

This rearrangement joins TRBV3-1 (or the pseudogene TRBV3-2) to TRBJ1-3; TRBD1 is a possible D gene (6 bases). In germline, CDR1 is LGHDT, CDR2 YNNKEL (reference sequence). With 4 bases removed from V and 8 bases from J, the gap between germline ends came to 12 bases. The CDR3 extends over 13 amino acids. CDR3 coding DNA: TGTGCCAGCAGCCCCCAGGGGACCTACACCATATATTTT. As protein: CASSPQGTYTIYF.

V usage is TRBV7-9 and J usage is TRBJ2-2; D remains unclear. V was cut by 1 base and J by 6 bases, with 3 bases left in between. This CDR3 has 12 amino acids. The V gene's germline CDR1 is SEHNR and CDR2 FQNEAQ (reference sequence). The CDR3 region is CASSLGAGELFF. CDR3 bases: TGTGCCAGCAGCTTAGGGGCCGGGGAGCTGTTTTTT.

This rearrangement joins TRBV11-2 to TRBJ1-2, with D possibly TRBD1 on 6 matching bases. The V end was cut by 6 bases, the J end by 4 bases, with 12 bases between. CDR1 SGHAT and CDR2 FQNNGV come from the germline V gene. The CDR3 covers 13 residues. The CDR3: CASRGQPSYGYTF. CDR3 coding DNA: TGTGCCAGCAGAGGACAGCCTTCCTATGGCTACACCTTC.

The V gene is TRBV14, the J gene TRBJ1-2; 8 positions agree with TRBD1. J gave up 4 bases and V 2 bases, and 3 bases lay outside the gene matches. Germline CDR1 reads SGHDN; CDR2 reads FVKESK. The CDR3 spans 14 residues. CDR3 DNA: TGTGCCAGCAGCCAAACCCAGGGGGCCTATGGCTACACCTTC. Protein product: CASSQTQGAYGYTF.

In DNA form, the CDR3 reads TGCGCCAGCGGGTTTGGGAGGGAGATCAATGAGCAGTTCTTC. It is translated as CASGFGREINEQFF. The rearrangement uses TRBV5-1 and TRBJ2-1; TRBD2 aligns across 7 bases. J gave up 6 bases and V 7 bases, and 10 bases lay outside the gene matches. CDR1 is SGHRS and CDR2 is YFSETQ in the germline V gene. The length of the CDR3 is 14 residues.

This chain links TRBV27 with TRBJ1-2, with D perhaps matching TRBD1 (5 bases). V lost 2 bases to trimming and J lost 5 bases, with 9 bases between them. From germline, CDR1 is MNHEY and CDR2 SMNVEV (reference sequence). This CDR3 contains 13 residues. CDR3 in amino acids: CASSLRGDYGYTF. In nucleotides, the CDR3 is TGTGCCAGCAGTTTAAGAGGGGATTATGGCTACACCTTC.

The chain has TRBV7-9 and TRBJ1-1; D call uncertain. V gave up 6 bases and J gave up 1 base, with 15 bases separating them. This CDR3 region has 15 residues. Germline-derived CDR1 and CDR2 are SEHNR and FQNEAQ (reference sequence). The CDR3 region has the DNA TGTGCCAGCAGACCAGCTTCTTCAGGGAACACTGAAGCTTTCTTT. Translation: CASRPASSGNTEAFF.

The chain combines TRBV2 with TRBJ1-4; 9 bases are shared with TRBD1. Per germline, CDR1 SNHLY and CDR2 FYNNEI. The CDR3 spans 14 residues. V shed 3 bases and J 8 bases; nucleotides not matched to a gene: 4. The CDR3 sequence: CASSEDRGREKLFF. In DNA, the CDR3 is TGTGCCAGCAGTGAGGACAGGGGAAGGGAAAAACTGTTTTTT.

The rearrangement uses TRBV25-1 and TRBJ1-3, with D perhaps matching TRBD1 (6 bases). Germline V gene data show CDR1 as MGHDK and CDR2 as SYGVNS. The CDR3 length is 17 residues. V lost 5 bases to trimming and J lost 0 bases, with 17 bases between them. In DNA, the CDR3 is TGTGCCAGCAGTAAAGAACCCGGGACACTCTCTGGAAACACCATATATTTT. Protein sequence: CASSKEPGTLSGNTIYF.

The chain links TRBV6-2 or TRBV6-3 to TRBJ1-5; D is unresolved. The CDR3 spans 15 residues. Germline V gene lookup returns CDR1 MNHEY and CDR2 SVGEGT. Trimming took off 4 bases at V and 1 base at J, with 11 bases between the two ends. The CDR3 coding sequence is TGTGCCAGCAGTTGGGCCTCCTGGAGCAATCAGCCCCAGCATTTT. Amino acids: CASSWASWSNQPQHF.

The V gene is TRBV10-1, the J gene TRBJ1-4; a weak D match, TRBD1 (5 bases). This CDR3 has 15 residues. The V end was cut by 11 bases, the J end by 4 bases, with 20 bases between. The germline V gene has CDR1 WNHNN and CDR2 SYGVQD (reference sequence). The CDR3 reads CAARRQSLCNEKLFF. CDR3 in DNA: TGCGCCGCCCGACGACAGTCATTATGTAATGAAAAACTGTTTTTT.

This clone was recorded once. The chain recombines TRBV6-1 with TRBJ2-7; D perhaps matches TRBD2 (5 bases). The CDR3 contains 15 residues. Germline V lookup: CDR1 MNHNS, CDR2 SASEGT. Trimming took 0 bases from V and 6 from J, leaving 15 bases between them. The CDR3 DNA reads TGTGCCAGCAGTGAAGCGAACACCCCCGGAGGCGAGCAGTACTTC. Amino acid sequence: CASSEANTPGGEQYF.

This clone showed up just once. The V gene is TRBV7-9, the J gene TRBJ1-5, with D hard to call. V lost 1 base to trimming and J lost 6 bases, with 4 bases between them. Germline V gene sequence: CDR1 SEHNR, CDR2 FQNEAQ (reference sequence). This CDR3 has 12 residues. CDR3 in amino acids: CASSLDRQPQHF. The CDR3 DNA is TGTGCCAGCAGCTTAGACCGTCAGCCCCAGCATTTT.

In this sample, this clone turned up once. The chain has TRBV5-1 and TRBJ2-7; D possibly corresponds to TRBD2 (6 bases). V was trimmed by 3 bases and J by 0 bases, leaving 13 bases between them. The germline gives CDR1 SGHRS, CDR2 YFSETQ. This CDR3 comprises 15 residues. CDR3 protein: CASSSAGQTSYEQYF. CDR3 bases: TGCGCCAGCAGCTCGGCGGGGCAGACCTCCTACGAGCAGTACTTC.